This T cell receptor (beta chain) was sequenced during a study of T cells in Graves' hyperthyroidism and ophthalmopathy. Researchers took RNA transcripts and amplified the TCR beta CDR3 regions from them. Using the HTBI primer set, a first-round RT-PCR was run on the TCR CDR3. Using its own MiXCR run on the multiplex PCR reads, TCRdb lists one record per CDR3 protein. This sample has hundreds of thousands of distinct CDR3 sequences, with approximately 14% found just once. The germline CDR1 and CDR2 sequences are SNHLY and FYNNEI. The CDR3 sequence is 11 residues long. V lost 5 bases, J lost 6 bases, and 7 bases lay in between. This clonotype was counted between two and nine times. Exclusion criteria comprised uncontrolled infection, other autoimmune disease, pregnancy or lactation.

This sequence joins TRBV2 and TRBJ1-2; no definite D call. This receptor was obtained from a woman aged 18-29 years with Graves' hyperthyroidism. Sequenced material: blood. The CDR3 sequence is CASSLSDGYTF. The CDR3 DNA sequence: TGTGCCAGCAGTTTGTCAGATGGCTACACCTTC. Variable domain in full (rest from reference TRBV2 and TRBJ1-2): EPEVTQTPSHQVTQMGQEVILRCVPISNHLYFYWYRQILGQKVEFLVSFYNNEISEKSEIFDDQFSVERPDGSNFTLKIRSTKLEDSAMYFCASSLSDGYTFGSGTRLTVV.